Sequencing of this TCR beta chain was carried out in a study of CD8+ T cells in alopecia areata. PBMCs provided sorted CD4+ and CD8+ T cells. Germline V gene sequence: CDR1 SGDLS, CDR2 YYNGEE. The CDR3 covers 16 residues. V lost 0 bases to trimming and J lost 2 bases; unmatched junction nucleotides: 6. As for this clone: Its antigen is currently unknown.

Following extraction, RNA underwent reverse transcription to cDNA, which served as the sequencing template. Generated by immunoSEQ multiplex PCR, the TCRdb table keeps only in-frame clones and is missing some. This table has more than 100,000 clones, 55% appearing once. Findings of the study overall: Unlike in mice, where it was clearer, TCR sharing across patients was less clear, possibly HLA-related. Clonality exceeded that of normal scalp in lesional scalp, most notably in alopecia totalis/universalis. Sequencing of scalp samples also captures resident alphabeta T cells of normal skin.

This clonotype was sampled from a human donor in good health. This chain links TRBV9 with TRBJ2-3, with 7 bases matching TRBD2. The sample taken for sequencing was CD4+ T cells sorted from blood. Written as DNA, the CDR3 is TGTGCCAGCAGCGTAGGCGTAGCGGGTCACACAGATACGCAGTATTTT. This encodes CASSVGVAGHTDTQYF.